Below are 28 T cell receptor beta chains sequenced from a single sample in a study of blood T cell repertoires in COVID-19 (dated by TCRdb to 2018 to 2021). Library prep was done by the immunoSEQ multiplex PCR assay. TCRdb provides this immuneACCESS table in a form limited to in-frame rearrangements. Some clones are lacking; in checked studies, under half of them reflect an unresolved V gene, and why the rest are absent is not known. The sample table contains tens of thousands of clones; only one count was recorded for more than 90% of them. Around 3.9% of the sample is held by the ten biggest clonotypes. The sequenced sample consisted of peripheral blood. All receptors come from a man in his fifties or sixties with acute or convalescent COVID-19.

The J gene is TRBJ1-5, the V gene TRBV7-2, with 7 positions matching TRBD1. This CDR3 spans 15 amino acids. Germline values: CDR1 SGHTA, CDR2 FQGNSA. The J segment lost 7 bases and the V segment lost 3 bases, leaving 9 bases of the junction unmatched. As DNA, the CDR3 is TGTGCCAGCAGCTTCAGGGTAAGGGACAGACAGCCCCAGCATTTT. Protein: CASSFRVRDRQPQHF.

The rearrangement joins TRBV10-3 to TRBJ2-3, with TRBD2 matching 10 bases. There are 17 residues in the CDR3. After removal of 5 bases from V and 3 bases from J, the junction contained 11 bases not matched to a gene. Germline CDR1 and CDR2: ENHRY and SYGVKD. The CDR3 loop reads CAISRGLAGDGTDTQYF. As DNA, the CDR3 is TGTGCCATCAGTCGGGGGCTAGCGGGAGATGGTACAGATACGCAGTATTTT.

This chain uses TRBV10-2 with TRBJ2-1; no reliable D call. V was clipped by 0 bases and J by 11 bases, with 11 bases between them. CDR3 length equals 13 residues. From germline, CDR1 is WSHSY and CDR2 SAAADI. As DNA, the CDR3 is TGCGCCAGCAGTGAGTCTACCGGTTTAAAGCAGTTCTTC. Protein: CASSESTGLKQFF.

The genes are TRBV5-4 and TRBJ2-3, with 8 positions matching TRBD2. The V and J ends lost 4 bases and 4 bases, in that order; junction bases with no gene match: 5. There are 14 residues in the CDR3. Per germline, CDR1 SGHNT and CDR2 YYREEE (reference sequence). CDR3 nucleotides: TGTGCCAGCAGCCAAGGACTAGCACCAGATACGCAGTATTTT. Residues: CASSQGLAPDTQYF. The full variable domain, with the rest looked up from reference TRBV5-4 and TRBJ2-3, is ETGVTQSPTHLIKTRGQQVTLRCSSQSGHNTVSWYQQALGQGPQFIFQYYREEENGRGNFPPRFSGLQFPNYSSELNVNALELDDSALYLCASSQGLAPDTQYFGPGTRLTVL.

The chain combines TRBV7-9 with TRBJ1-6, with TRBD1 identical over 8 bases. This CDR3 has 14 amino acids. With V trimmed by 5 bases and J by 10 bases, 7 bases remained unmatched. Germline V gene sequence: CDR1 SEHNR, CDR2 FQNEAQ (reference sequence). CDR3 bases: TGTGCCAGCAGCAAGACAGGGGCGGGATCACCCCTCCACTTT. It translates to CASSKTGAGSPLHF. Combining the CDR3 with reference TRBV7-9 and TRBJ1-6 gives the whole variable domain DTGVSQNPRHKITKRGQNVTFRCDPISEHNRLYWYRQTLGQGPEFLTYFQNEAQLEKSRLLSDRFSAERPKGSFSTLEIQRTEQGDSAMYLCASSKTGAGSPLHFGNGTRLTVT.

J is TRBJ1-5 and V is TRBV15, with D hard to call. The CDR3 runs 15 residues. In germline, CDR1 is LNHNV, CDR2 YYDKDF (reference sequence). Deletions cut 3 bases from V and 2 bases from J, with 11 bases between. The CDR3 nucleotides read TGTGCCACCAGCAGTCTCGGGTCGGGCAATCAGCCCCAGCATTTT. Its protein product is CATSSLGSGNQPQHF.

J is TRBJ2-1 and V is TRBV7-2, with TRBD2 matching 10 bases. The CDR3 consists of 15 residues. Germline V gene data show CDR1 as SGHTA and CDR2 as FQGNSA. The ends lost 5 bases at V and 7 bases at J; junction bases unmatched: 8. The CDR3 region is CASSLGSGRENEQFF. The CDR3 region has the DNA TGTGCCAGCAGCCTGGGGAGCGGGAGGGAGAATGAGCAGTTCTTC.

This clone was detected once. The sample has other DNA sequences that encode this CDR3 too. The chain combines TRBV12-3 or TRBV12-4 with TRBJ2-7, with a tentative D call TRBD1 (5 bases). Trimming left V 3 bases short and J 3 bases short, with 9 bases between. The CDR3 length is 13 residues. This chain's CDR3 is CASSLGQSYEQYF. As DNA, the CDR3 is TGTGCCAGCAGTTTGGGGCAGAGCTACGAGCAGTACTTC.

CDR3 loop: CASSQVWAGANEQYF. CDR3 nucleotide sequence: TGTGCCAGCAGCCAAGTATGGGCGGGAGCCAACGAGCAGTACTTC. The rearrangement uses TRBV3-1 (or the pseudogene TRBV3-2) and TRBJ2-7, with 7 bases identical to TRBD2. V shed 1 base and J 5 bases; nucleotides not matched to a gene: 8. Germline CDR1 is LGHDT and CDR2 is YNNKEL (reference sequence). The CDR3 is 15 amino acids.

This chain joins TRBV11-3 and TRBJ2-1, with TRBD2 as a possible D gene (6 bases). The CDR3 is made up of 15 amino acids. V was clipped by 5 bases and J by 4 bases, with 15 bases between them. Looked up from germline, CDR1 is SGHNT and CDR2 is YENEEA. CDR3 sequence (DNA): TGTGCCAGCAGCCCACGGGACTCAACATACAATGAGCAGTTCTTC. This codes for CASSPRDSTYNEQFF.

This sequence joins TRBV21-1 and TRBJ2-7; TRBD1, the D gene given by the table, was not confirmed from the DNA. TRBV21-1 is classified as a pseudogene. This CDR3 has 19 residues. The CDR3 sequence: CASSPKFGPAWTGGYEQYF. CDR3 nucleotide sequence: TGTGCCAGCAGCCCCAAATTTGGGCCTGCCTGGACAGGGGGATACGAGCAGTACTTC.

The V call is TRBV7-2, the J call TRBJ2-1; no definite D call. This CDR3 spans 13 amino acids. Trimming left V 3 bases short and J 7 bases short, with 10 bases between. In germline, CDR1 is SGHTA, CDR2 FQGNSA. The CDR3 DNA follows: TGTGCCAGCAGCTTGTTCAACTCAAATGAGCAGTTCTTC. It yields the protein CASSLFNSNEQFF.

The chain couples TRBV19 to TRBJ2-2; 7 bases are a match to TRBD1. CDR1 is LNHDA and CDR2 is SQIVND in the germline V gene (reference sequence). There are 15 residues in the CDR3. After removal of 3 bases from V and 4 bases from J, the junction contained 5 bases not matched to a gene. The CDR3, as DNA: TGTGCCAGTAGTATCATGGCAGGGGGCACCGGGGAGCTGTTTTTT. Its translation: CASSIMAGGTGELFF.

The chain combines TRBV6-5 with TRBJ2-3, with TRBD2 matching 8 bases. This CDR3 spans 14 amino acids. CDR1 is MNHEY, CDR2 SVGAGI, per germline. V was pared by 6 bases and J by 3 bases, with 5 bases of the junction left unmatched. This chain's CDR3 is CASRRLARTDTQYF. The CDR3 nucleotides are TGTGCCAGCAGACGACTAGCGAGGACAGATACGCAGTATTTT.

The CDR3 is CASSTGQGTETQYF. DNA of the CDR3: TGTGCCAGCAGCACAGGACAGGGGACAGAGACCCAGTACTTC. The chain is built from TRBV7-2 and TRBJ2-5; 9 bases are a match to TRBD1. This CDR3 is 14 amino acids long. V shed 5 bases, J shed 4 bases, and the junction held 5 bases outside the gene matches. CDR1 and CDR2 (germline): SGHTA, FQGNSA.

The chain uses TRBV19 and TRBJ1-1; D might be TRBD1 (5 bases). Germline CDR1 and CDR2: LNHDA and SQIVND (reference sequence). The V end was cut by 7 bases, the J end by 6 bases, with 18 bases between. The CDR3 runs to 14 residues. The CDR3 loop is CASIPPWGSPEAFF. The CDR3, as DNA: TGTGCCAGTATTCCCCCCTGGGGCAGCCCTGAAGCTTTCTTT. Using reference TRBV19 and TRBJ1-1 for the parts outside the CDR3, the full variable domain is DGGITQSPKYLFRKEGQNVTLSCEQNLNHDAMYWYRQDPGQGLRLIYYSQIVNDFQKGDIAEGYSVSREKKESFPLTVTSAQKNPTAFYLCASIPPWGSPEAFFGQGTRLTVV.

The chain couples TRBV5-4 to TRBJ1-3; no clear D gene. Trimming shortened V by 0 bases and J by 2 bases, and 9 bases separated the two germline ends. Germline assignment: CDR1 SGHNT and CDR2 YYREEE (reference sequence). The CDR3 totals 15 residues. The CDR3 DNA reads TGTGCCAGCAGCTTGGGGCCCCATGCTGGAAACACCATATATTTT. It translates to CASSLGPHAGNTIYF.

J is TRBJ2-1 and V is TRBV19; D may be TRBD2 (6 bases). V lost 7 bases to trimming and J lost 5 bases, with 12 bases between them. The CDR3 runs to 13 residues. The germline gives CDR1 LNHDA, CDR2 SQIVND (reference sequence). CDR3: CASTPGGNNEQFF. CDR3 sequence (DNA): TGTGCCAGTACCCCTGGGGGGAACAATGAGCAGTTCTTC.

The genes are TRBV3-1 (or the pseudogene TRBV3-2) and TRBJ1-1; 9 nucleotides align to TRBD1. From germline, CDR1 is LGHDT and CDR2 YNNKEL (reference sequence). J lost 6 bases, V lost 1 base, and 12 bases had no gene match. The CDR3 is 17 amino acids. The CDR3, as DNA: TGTGCCAGCAGCCAAGGGGGACAGGGCGAGGCCTACGCTGAAGCTTTCTTT. It encodes CASSQGGQGEAYAEAFF.

V usage is TRBV19 and J usage is TRBJ2-7, with 12 nucleotides matching TRBD2. Germline V CDR1 and CDR2: LNHDA, SQIVND (reference sequence). The V segment lost 8 bases and the J segment 2 bases; nucleotides outside the gene matches: 4. The CDR3 is made up of 14 amino acids. The CDR3 bases are TGTGCCAGTCAGTGGACTAGCGGGGCCTACGAGCAGTACTTC. Its translation is CASQWTSGAYEQYF.

The gene calls are TRBV19 and TRBJ2-7, with 7 bases identical to TRBD2. Germline CDR1 and CDR2: LNHDA and SQIVND (reference sequence). The J segment lost 5 bases and the V segment lost 11 bases, leaving 15 bases of the junction unmatched. The CDR3 has 14 residues. CDR3 loop: CAPRQGGSRDEQYF. The CDR3 bases are TGTGCCCCCCGGCAGGGCGGGAGTCGAGACGAGCAGTACTTC.

The chain joins TRBV19 to TRBJ1-5, with a tentative D call TRBD1 (6 bases). Trimming removed 4 bases from V and 0 bases from J, with 16 bases in between. Germline lookup yields CDR1 LNHDA and CDR2 SQIVND (reference sequence). The CDR3 consists of 17 residues. CDR3 amino acids: CASSTLSWTDSNQPQHF. Here the CDR3 DNA reads TGTGCCAGTAGTACCCTATCATGGACAGATAGCAATCAGCCCCAGCATTTT.

The V and J genes are TRBV5-1 and TRBJ2-3; TRBD2 agrees at 7 bases. Germline-derived CDR1 and CDR2 are SGHRS and YFSETQ. CDR3 length equals 17 residues. V trimming: 4 bases; J trimming: 3 bases; junction bases outside the gene matches: 14. CDR3 DNA sequence: TGCGCCAGCAGCCGGGGCGCGGCGGGAGTAAAGACAGATACGCAGTATTTT. It yields the protein CASSRGAAGVKTDTQYF.

The chain uses TRBV4-2 and TRBJ2-1; D perhaps matches TRBD1 (6 bases). The CDR3 runs 15 residues. Trimming removed 1 base at V and 5 bases at J, with 12 bases between. CDR1 and CDR2 (germline): LGHNA, YNFKEQ. CDR3 nucleotides: TGTGCCAGCAGCCAAGCAGGTTCAGGGGACAATGAGCAGTTCTTC. It is translated as CASSQAGSGDNEQFF.

This chain links TRBV6-6 with TRBJ1-3; TRBD1 aligns across 11 bases. V trimming: 5 bases; J trimming: 4 bases; junction bases outside the gene matches: 7. Germline V gene data show CDR1 as MNHNY and CDR2 as SVGAGI (reference sequence). There are 16 residues in the CDR3. DNA of the CDR3: TGTGCCAGCAGTACACGGGACAGGGGGACCGGAAACACCATATATTTT. It codes for CASSTRDRGTGNTIYF.

The V and J genes are TRBV19 and TRBJ1-2, with TRBD1 matching 10 bases. The V gene's germline CDR1 is LNHDA and CDR2 SQIVND (reference sequence). The CDR3 has 16 residues. V gave up 7 bases and J gave up 4 bases; unmatched junction bases: 12. The CDR3 loop is CASTPLLGQGVYGYTF. The CDR3 nucleotides are TGTGCCAGTACCCCCCTGTTAGGACAGGGGGTCTATGGCTACACCTTC.

This clone appeared once. The chain couples TRBV10-3 to TRBJ1-2, with 7 nucleotides matching TRBD1. Germline loops: CDR1 ENHRY, CDR2 SYGVKD. The CDR3 is 13 amino acids. The junction had 9 bases not matched to a gene; V was cut back by 6 bases and J by 8 bases. In DNA, the CDR3 is TGTGCCATCAGACCGGGACAGTCAGGGGGCTACACCTTC. Protein: CAIRPGQSGGYTF.

This CDR3 reads CASSLSGSPPYEQYF. The CDR3 region has the DNA TGTGCCAGCAGTTTAAGCGGGAGTCCGCCCTACGAGCAGTACTTC. The V and J genes are TRBV6-5 and TRBJ2-7, with 8 bases lining up with TRBD2. The CDR3 consists of 15 residues. In germline, CDR1 is MNHEY, CDR2 SVGAGI. With V trimmed by 4 bases and J by 2 bases, 7 bases remained unmatched.